These T cell receptor beta chains were read from a single sample in a study of response to subunit inactivated influenza vaccine. TCRdb reanalysed the RT-PCR reads using MiXCR and keeps one entry per CDR3 protein. The data contain about 540,000 distinct CDR3 sequences, under 30% of them singletons. The same data also contributed to another study, on T cells expressing NK-cell markers.

The input for sequencing was CD4+ T cells sorted from PBMCs, taken about 11 days after vaccination. All receptors come from a man aged 45-65 years who received an inactivated influenza vaccine. Each CDR3 is given with its conserved first and last residue. D genes are given only for firm matches. A clone size is listed for some rows: how often the clone was seen (once, few, many), or a class if it is expanded.

cdr3_nt	cdr3_aa	clone_size	cdr3_length	d_call	v_call	j_call
TGCAGTGCTACCCCGAGGTGGAGGGCGAAGACTGGAAACACCATATATTTT	CSATPRWRAKTGNTIYF	.	17	.	TRBV20-1	TRBJ1-3
TGTGCCAGCAGCAAAGGACTAGCGGGAGGTGAGACCCAGTACTTC	CASSKGLAGGETQYF	.	15	TRBD2	TRBV14	TRBJ2-5
TGTGCCAGCAGCCCAGCGCTGGGGGGGGGCTACGAGCAGTACTTC	CASSPALGGGYEQYF	few	15	TRBD2	TRBV3-1	TRBJ2-7
TGTGCCAGCAGCGTAGGGGACCTACAAGAGACCCAGTACTTC	CASSVGDLQETQYF	.	14	.	TRBV9	TRBJ2-5
TGTGCCAGCCGGACCCCGGACTATGGCTACACCTTC	CASRTPDYGYTF	few	12	.	TRBV6-1	TRBJ1-2
TGTGCCAGCAGCTTATCACGGGCAAAACTGTTTTTT	CASSLSRAKLFF	few	12	.	TRBV7-9	TRBJ1-4
TGTGCCAGCAAGGCCCCGGTTAGAAACTATGGCTACACCTTC	CASKAPVRNYGYTF	.	14	.	TRBV28	TRBJ1-2
TGCAGCGTTTCCCAACTCTCCGAGCAGTACTTC	CSVSQLSEQYF	.	11	.	TRBV29-1	TRBJ2-7
TGTGCCAGCAGCTTAGGACGACAGGTCACCGGGGAGCTGTTTTTT	CASSLGRQVTGELFF	few	15	.	TRBV7-2	TRBJ2-2
TGTGCCAGCAGTGGACCCCGTTCCTACGAGCAGTACTTC	CASSGPRSYEQYF	.	13	.	TRBV3-1	TRBJ2-7
TGTGCCAGCGGTTACGGCTACACCTTC	CASGYGYTF	.	9	.	TRBV2	TRBJ1-2
TGTGCCAGCAGCGCCTTAGCGGTAGCAGGCGAGCAGTACTTC	CASSALAVAGEQYF	few	14	.	TRBV7-2	TRBJ2-7
TGTGCCAGCTCACCACTTCCAAGCATCGAGACCCAGTACTTC	CASSPLPSIETQYF	.	14	.	TRBV18	TRBJ2-5
TGTGCCAGCAGCTTTCTCCCTGTCGGCATTCAGTACTTC	CASSFLPVGIQYF	few	13	.	TRBV7-2	TRBJ2-4
TGTGCCAGCAGCCCCGGGACCGCCGCCTACGAGCAGTACTTC	CASSPGTAAYEQYF	.	14	.	TRBV7-2	TRBJ2-7
TGTGCCAGCAGTTTATCTTATTTTCGGGTACGGACTAGCGGATATACGCAGTATTTT	CASSLSYFRVRTSGYTQYF	.	19	TRBD2	TRBV28	TRBJ2-3
TGTGCCAGCAGCTTCAGGACAGGGGGCCTAGGAGAGACCCAGTACTTC	CASSFRTGGLGETQYF	few	16	TRBD1	TRBV7-8	TRBJ2-5
TGTGCCAGCAGCCTAACGACAACGGCGAGCTCTGGGGCCAACGTCCTGACTTTC	CASSLTTTASSGANVLTF	.	18	.	TRBV11-1	TRBJ2-6
TGTGCCAGCAGCTCGGACAGGGGAGGCCTCGAGCAGTACTTC	CASSSDRGGLEQYF	.	14	TRBD1	TRBV11-1	TRBJ2-7
TGTGCCAGTAGTCCGTTTAGCGGGTACAATGAGCAGTTCTTC	CASSPFSGYNEQFF	.	14	TRBD2	TRBV19	TRBJ2-1
TGTGCCAGCAGCTTAGATAGAGGTCCCGGGGAGCTGTTTTTT	CASSLDRGPGELFF	.	14	.	TRBV7-6	TRBJ2-2
TGTGCCAGCAGCCGCATGCCCAGCGACACGCAGTATTTT	CASSRMPSDTQYF	few	13	.	TRBV14	TRBJ2-3
TGTGCCAGCAGTGAAGCTGTTCTTTCCACGCCAACCTACGAGCAGTACTTC	CASSEAVLSTPTYEQYF	few	17	.	TRBV2	TRBJ2-7
TGCAGTGCTAGTAGGGGAGGGACATCGGACACTGAAGCTTTCTTT	CSASRGGTSDTEAFF	once	15	.	TRBV20-1	TRBJ1-1
TGTGCCAGCAGTTCCCTGGGGCGCCAGGGCTATGGCTACACCTTC	CASSSLGRQGYGYTF	.	15	.	TRBV12-3/TRBV12-4	TRBJ1-2
TGTGCCAGCAGTCCCCGTAGGGGGGTAAACAACTACGAGCAGTACTTC	CASSPRRGVNNYEQYF	.	16	.	TRBV6-1	TRBJ2-7
TGTGCCAGCAGTTTGGCTCACACTGGAAACACCATATATTTT	CASSLAHTGNTIYF	.	14	.	TRBV12-3/TRBV12-4	TRBJ1-3
TGTGCCAGCAGTGCCACTAGCGGGGGACTCCTCGGATTCACAGATACGCAGTATTTT	CASSATSGGLLGFTDTQYF	few	19	TRBD2	TRBV27	TRBJ2-3
TGTGCCAGCAGCTTAGGCGGGAGGGACCAGCCCCAGCATTTT	CASSLGGRDQPQHF	.	14	.	TRBV13	TRBJ1-5
TGCGCCAGCAGCTTCACCGGGCCGGATGGTTCACCCCTCCACTTT	CASSFTGPDGSPLHF	.	15	.	TRBV5-1	TRBJ1-6
TGTGCCAGCTCATCAGACGGGGACGAGCAGTACTTC	CASSSDGDEQYF	.	12	.	TRBV18	TRBJ2-7
TGTGCCAGCTCACCCAGGCCCACAGATACGCAGTATTTT	CASSPRPTDTQYF	few	13	.	TRBV18	TRBJ2-3
TGCAGTGCGCCCACAGGGATGTGGGGAGAGACCCAGTACTTC	CSAPTGMWGETQYF	once	14	.	TRBV20-1	TRBJ2-5
TGTGCCAGCAGCTTCGACAGGGGCTACAATGAGCAGTTCTTC	CASSFDRGYNEQFF	few	14	TRBD1	TRBV7-3	TRBJ2-1
TGTGCCAGCAGCTCAATTACCGGGCCTTGGTGGTACGAGCAGTACTTC	CASSSITGPWWYEQYF	.	16	.	TRBV11-2	TRBJ2-7
TGCGCCAGCAGCCAAGACCTTGGACTAGCGGGCCGAACATCCACAGATACGCAGTATTTT	CASSQDLGLAGRTSTDTQYF	few	20	TRBD2	TRBV4-3	TRBJ2-3
TGTGCCACCCGAGGGGCAGGGGGCTATAATTCACCCCTCCACTTT	CATRGAGGYNSPLHF	many	15	TRBD1	TRBV12-3/TRBV12-4	TRBJ1-6
TGTGCCAGCAGTTTTGACAGCTCTGGGGCCAACGTCCTGACTTTC	CASSFDSSGANVLTF	.	15	.	TRBV28	TRBJ2-6
TGCGCCAGCGGTGACGTACAGGAGGGGACAGCGTACTTC	CASGDVQEGTAYF	.	13	.	TRBV5-1	TRBJ2-7
TGTGCCATCAGTGTTCGGGGATACGAGCAGTACTTC	CAISVRGYEQYF	.	12	.	TRBV10-3	TRBJ2-7
TGTGCCACCAGCAAAAGGACAGGGGGCACTGAAGCTTTCTTT	CATSKRTGGTEAFF	few	14	TRBD1	TRBV15	TRBJ1-1
TGTGCCAGCAGCTTCGCGGGAATAGGCACTGAAGCTTTCTTT	CASSFAGIGTEAFF	.	14	.	TRBV7-9	TRBJ1-1
TGTGCCAGCAGAAACCTGAAGGGCTGGTCGTCAACCTACGAGCAGTACTTC	CASRNLKGWSSTYEQYF	few	17	.	TRBV11-2	TRBJ2-7